These 6 T cell receptor beta chains share one sample of origin, sequenced in a study of T-cell memory formation after mild COVID-19. TCRdb re-derived calls from the 5' RACE reads in MiXCR, one entry per CDR3 protein. Of about 560,000 distinct CDR3 sequences listed, 20% to 25% are singletons. The sequenced sample consisted of PBMCs or a T cell subset sorted from them (not recorded which). The source is an adult woman who had mild COVID-19 (a few samples of this study predate the infection). Cell type and time point are not known.

The J gene is TRBJ1-2, the V gene TRBV7-9; 7 bases are a match to TRBD1. The germline CDR1 and CDR2 sequences are SEHNR and FQNEAQ (reference sequence). J was trimmed by 5 bases and V by 2 bases; bases with no gene match: 8. This CDR3 region has 15 residues. The CDR3 sequence is CASSLSDRVGYGYTF. The CDR3 DNA sequence: TGTGCCAGCAGCTTATCAGACAGGGTGGGATATGGCTACACCTTC.

The rearrangement uses TRBV7-6 and TRBJ2-7; 7 bases are shared with TRBD2. CDR1 is SGHVS and CDR2 is FNYEAQ in the germline V gene. Trimming cost V 5 bases and J 6 bases; bases outside gene matches: 16. The CDR3 has 16 residues. The CDR3, as DNA: TGTGCCAGCAGCGGAACGGGACTTTCGGGAGGAGCCGAGCAGTACTTC. Its translation is CASSGTGLSGGAEQYF.

The sample holds a few counts of this clonotype. The chain combines TRBV12-3 or TRBV12-4 with TRBJ1-5; possible D gene TRBD1, 6 bases. Deletions cut 5 bases from V and 5 bases from J, with 16 bases between. The CDR3 is 15 amino acids. CDR3 DNA sequence: TGTGCCAGCAGTCCAGGACAGCCACAATATCAGCCCCAGCATTTT. Protein: CASSPGQPQYQPQHF.

The chain links TRBV6-2 or TRBV6-3 to TRBJ2-1; 8 nucleotides align to TRBD2. The CDR3 has 15 residues. V was pared by 7 bases and J by 4 bases, with 9 bases of the junction left unmatched. Germline-derived CDR1 and CDR2 are MNHEY and SVGEGT. DNA for the CDR3: TGTGCCAGCACTAGCAAGCGGGAGAGGTACAATGAGCAGTTCTTC. It translates to CASTSKRERYNEQFF.

The rearrangement joins TRBV27 to TRBJ1-1; TRBD1 matches at 9 bases. In germline, CDR1 is MNHEY, CDR2 SMNVEV (reference sequence). The J segment lost 0 bases and the V segment lost 5 bases, leaving 7 bases of the junction unmatched. The CDR3 loop spans 16 amino acids. CDR3 in amino acids: CASSPLQGALNTEAFF. Written as DNA, the CDR3 is TGTGCCAGCAGTCCCTTACAGGGGGCGTTGAACACTGAAGCTTTCTTT.

The chain carries TRBV2 and TRBJ1-6; the D is unclear. This CDR3 has 13 amino acids. Germline assignment: CDR1 SNHLY and CDR2 FYNNEI. V was cut by 11 bases and J by 10 bases, with 18 bases left in between. CDR3 DNA: TGTGCCTGGCAAGGCGGTGCGGACTCACCCCTCCACTTT. Translating it yields CAWQGGADSPLHF.